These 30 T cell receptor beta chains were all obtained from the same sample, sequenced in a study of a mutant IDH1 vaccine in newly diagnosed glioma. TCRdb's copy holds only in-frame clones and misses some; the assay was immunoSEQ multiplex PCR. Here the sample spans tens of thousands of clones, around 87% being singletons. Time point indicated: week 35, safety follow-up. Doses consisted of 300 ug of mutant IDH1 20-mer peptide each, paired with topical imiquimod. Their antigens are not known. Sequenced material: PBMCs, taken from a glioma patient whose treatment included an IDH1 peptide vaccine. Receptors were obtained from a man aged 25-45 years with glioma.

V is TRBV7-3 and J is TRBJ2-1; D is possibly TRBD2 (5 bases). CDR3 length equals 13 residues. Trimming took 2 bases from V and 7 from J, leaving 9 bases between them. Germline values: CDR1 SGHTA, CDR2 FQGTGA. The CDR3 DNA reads TGTGCCAGCAGCTTACGTCGGGAAAATGAGCAGTTCTTC. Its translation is CASSLRRENEQFF.

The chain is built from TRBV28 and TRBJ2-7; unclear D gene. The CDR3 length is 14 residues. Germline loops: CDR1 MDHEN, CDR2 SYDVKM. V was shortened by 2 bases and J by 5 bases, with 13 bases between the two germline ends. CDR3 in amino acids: CASSLPNRGNEQYF. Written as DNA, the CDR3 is TGTGCCAGCAGTTTACCGAACCGAGGTAACGAGCAGTACTTC.

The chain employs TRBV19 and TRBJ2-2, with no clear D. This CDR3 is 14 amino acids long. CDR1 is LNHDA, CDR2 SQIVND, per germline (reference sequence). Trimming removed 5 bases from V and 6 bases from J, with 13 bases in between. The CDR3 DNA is TGTGCCAGTAGTCCTTTGGGGATCTCCGGGGAGCTGTTTTTT. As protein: CASSPLGISGELFF.

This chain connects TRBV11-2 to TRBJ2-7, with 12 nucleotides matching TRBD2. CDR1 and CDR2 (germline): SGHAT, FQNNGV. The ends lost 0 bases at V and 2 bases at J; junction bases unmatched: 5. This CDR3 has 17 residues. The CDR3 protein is CASSLELLAGGAYEQYF. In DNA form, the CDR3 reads TGTGCCAGCAGCTTAGAATTACTAGCGGGGGGCGCCTACGAGCAGTACTTC.

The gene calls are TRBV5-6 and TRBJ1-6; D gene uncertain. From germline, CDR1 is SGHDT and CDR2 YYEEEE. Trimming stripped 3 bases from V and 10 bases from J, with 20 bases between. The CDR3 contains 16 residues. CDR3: CASSSSGFRYGSPLHF. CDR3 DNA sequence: TGTGCCAGCAGCTCCTCCGGGTTCCGGTACGGATCACCCCTCCACTTT.

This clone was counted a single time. CDR3 DNA: TGTGCCAGCAGTCCCTATTTCGAGAACACTGAAGCTTTCTTT. Translation gives CASSPYFENTEAFF. The chain carries TRBV25-1 and TRBJ1-1; D remains unclear. This CDR3 is 14 amino acids long. V was shortened by 5 bases and J by 1 base, with 11 bases between the two germline ends. CDR1 is MGHDK and CDR2 is SYGVNS in the germline V gene.

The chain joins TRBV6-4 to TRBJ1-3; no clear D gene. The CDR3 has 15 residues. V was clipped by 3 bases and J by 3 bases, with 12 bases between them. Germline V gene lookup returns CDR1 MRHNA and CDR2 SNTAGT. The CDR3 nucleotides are TGTGCCAGCAGTGAAGGAGTGGGCCTTGGAAACACCATATATTTT. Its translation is CASSEGVGLGNTIYF.

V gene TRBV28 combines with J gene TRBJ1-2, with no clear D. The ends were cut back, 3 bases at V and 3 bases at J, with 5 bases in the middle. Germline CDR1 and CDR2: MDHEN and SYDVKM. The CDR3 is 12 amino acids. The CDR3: CASSFWDYGYTF. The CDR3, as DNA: TGTGCCAGCAGTTTTTGGGACTATGGCTACACCTTC.

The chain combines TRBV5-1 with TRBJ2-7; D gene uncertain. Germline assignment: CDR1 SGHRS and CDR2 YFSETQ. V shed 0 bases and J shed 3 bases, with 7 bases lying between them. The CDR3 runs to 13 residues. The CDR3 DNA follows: TGCGCCAGCAGCTTGGTAGGGTACTACGAGCAGTACTTC. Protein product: CASSLVGYYEQYF.

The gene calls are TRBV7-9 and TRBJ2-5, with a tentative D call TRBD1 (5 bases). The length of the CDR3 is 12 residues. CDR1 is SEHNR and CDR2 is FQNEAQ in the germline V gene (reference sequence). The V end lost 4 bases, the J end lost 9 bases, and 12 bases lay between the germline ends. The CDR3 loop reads CASSSLEGAQYF. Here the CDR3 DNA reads TGTGCCAGCAGCTCGCTCGAAGGGGCCCAGTACTTC.

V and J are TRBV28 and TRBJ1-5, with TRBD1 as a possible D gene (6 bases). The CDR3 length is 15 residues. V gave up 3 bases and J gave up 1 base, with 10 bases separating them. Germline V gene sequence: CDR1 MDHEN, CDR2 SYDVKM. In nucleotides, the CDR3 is TGTGCCAGCAGTTTGTCACAGGGAAGCAATCAGCCCCAGCATTTT. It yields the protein CASSLSQGSNQPQHF.

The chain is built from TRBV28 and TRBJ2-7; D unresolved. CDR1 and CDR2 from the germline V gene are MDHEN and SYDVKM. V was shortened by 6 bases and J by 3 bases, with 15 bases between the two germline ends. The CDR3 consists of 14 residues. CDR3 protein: CASRDTARYYEQYF. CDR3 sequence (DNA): TGTGCCAGCAGGGATACCGCCAGGTACTACGAGCAGTACTTC.

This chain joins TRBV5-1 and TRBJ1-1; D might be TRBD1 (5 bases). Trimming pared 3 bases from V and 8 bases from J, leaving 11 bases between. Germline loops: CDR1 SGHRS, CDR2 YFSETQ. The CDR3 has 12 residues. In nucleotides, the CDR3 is TGCGCCAGCAGCTCTGGGGGGACCGAAGCTTTCTTT. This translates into CASSSGGTEAFF. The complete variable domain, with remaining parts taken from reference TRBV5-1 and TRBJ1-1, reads KAGVTQTPRYLIKTRGQQVTLSCSPISGHRSVSWYQQTPGQGLQFLFEYFSETQRNKGNFPGRFSGRQFSNSRSEMNVSTLELGDSALYLCASSSGGTEAFFGQGTRLTVV.

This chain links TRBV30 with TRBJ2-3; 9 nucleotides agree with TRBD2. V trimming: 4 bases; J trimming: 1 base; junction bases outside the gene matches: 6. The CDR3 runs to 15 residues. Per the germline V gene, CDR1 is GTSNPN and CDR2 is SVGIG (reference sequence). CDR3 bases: TGTGCCTGGATTGGTAGCGGGAGAGGCACAGATACGCAGTATTTT. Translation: CAWIGSGRGTDTQYF.

In nucleotides, the CDR3 is TGCGCCAGCAGCCTTCTGACAGGGGGAGGCTACACCTTC. Encoded protein: CASSLLTGGGYTF. The chain joins TRBV4-3 to TRBJ1-2; 9 nucleotides agree with TRBD1. The CDR3 runs 13 residues. V trimming: 4 bases; J trimming: 8 bases; junction bases outside the gene matches: 5. Germline V gene lookup returns CDR1 LGHNA and CDR2 YSLEER.

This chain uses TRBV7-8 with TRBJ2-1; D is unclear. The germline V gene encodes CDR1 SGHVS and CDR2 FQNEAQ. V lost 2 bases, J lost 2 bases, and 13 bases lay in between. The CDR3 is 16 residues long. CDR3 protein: CASSLRFLQAYNEQFF. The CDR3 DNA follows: TGTGCCAGCAGCTTAAGGTTCCTCCAGGCCTACAATGAGCAGTTCTTC.

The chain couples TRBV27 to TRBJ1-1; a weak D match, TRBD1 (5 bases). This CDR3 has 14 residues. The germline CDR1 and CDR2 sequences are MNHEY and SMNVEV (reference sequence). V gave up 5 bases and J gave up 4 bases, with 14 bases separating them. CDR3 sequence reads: CASSIRQSITEAFF. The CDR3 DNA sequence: TGTGCCAGCAGTATTCGACAGTCGATCACTGAAGCTTTCTTT.

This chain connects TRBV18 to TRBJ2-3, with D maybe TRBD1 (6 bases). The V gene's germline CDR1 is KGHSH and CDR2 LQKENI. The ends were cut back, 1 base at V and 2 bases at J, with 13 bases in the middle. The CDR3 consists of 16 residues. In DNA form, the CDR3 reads TGTGCCAGCTCACCACAAGAGGGGGTTATCACAGATACGCAGTATTTT. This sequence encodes CASSPQEGVITDTQYF. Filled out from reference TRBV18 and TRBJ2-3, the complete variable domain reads NAGVMQNPRHLVRRRGQEARLRCSPMKGHSHVYWYRQLPEEGLKFMVYLQKENIIDESGMPKERFSAEFPKEGPSILRIQQVVRGDSAAYFCASSPQEGVITDTQYFGPGTRLTVL.

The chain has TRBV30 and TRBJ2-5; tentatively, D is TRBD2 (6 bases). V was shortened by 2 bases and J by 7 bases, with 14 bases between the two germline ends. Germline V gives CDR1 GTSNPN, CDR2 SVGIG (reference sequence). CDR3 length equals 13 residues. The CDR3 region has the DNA TGTGCCTGGAGTCCGGGACTGGAGAGGACCCAGTACTTC. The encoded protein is CAWSPGLERTQYF.

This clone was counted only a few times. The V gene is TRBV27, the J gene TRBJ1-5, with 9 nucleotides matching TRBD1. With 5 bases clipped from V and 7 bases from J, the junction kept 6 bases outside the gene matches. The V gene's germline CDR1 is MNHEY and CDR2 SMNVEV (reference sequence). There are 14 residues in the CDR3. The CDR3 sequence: CASSPQGAQQPQHF. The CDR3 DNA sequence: TGTGCCAGCAGTCCACAGGGGGCCCAGCAGCCCCAGCATTTT.

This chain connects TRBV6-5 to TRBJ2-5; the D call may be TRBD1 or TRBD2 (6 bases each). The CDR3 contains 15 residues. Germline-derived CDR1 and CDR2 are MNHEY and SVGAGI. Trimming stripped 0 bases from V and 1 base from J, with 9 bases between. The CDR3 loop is CASSYSWGAQETQYF. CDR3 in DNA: TGTGCCAGCAGTTACTCGTGGGGGGCCCAAGAGACCCAGTACTTC.

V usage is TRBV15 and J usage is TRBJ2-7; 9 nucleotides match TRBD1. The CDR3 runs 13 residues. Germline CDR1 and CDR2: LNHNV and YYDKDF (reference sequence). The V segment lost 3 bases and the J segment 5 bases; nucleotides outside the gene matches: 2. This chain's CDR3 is CATSRDRGHEQYF. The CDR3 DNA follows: TGTGCCACCAGCAGGGACAGGGGCCACGAGCAGTACTTC.

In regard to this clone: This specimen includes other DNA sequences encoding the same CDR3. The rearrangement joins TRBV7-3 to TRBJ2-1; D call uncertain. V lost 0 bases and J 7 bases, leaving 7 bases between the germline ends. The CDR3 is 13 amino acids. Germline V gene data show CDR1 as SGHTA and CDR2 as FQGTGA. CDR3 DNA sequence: TGTGCCAGCAGCTTAACGAGCAGGAATGAGCAGTTCTTC. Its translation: CASSLTSRNEQFF.

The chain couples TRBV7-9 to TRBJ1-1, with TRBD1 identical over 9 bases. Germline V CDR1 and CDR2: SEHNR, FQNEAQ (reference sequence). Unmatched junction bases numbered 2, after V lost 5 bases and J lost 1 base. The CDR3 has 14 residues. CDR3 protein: CASSAGQGNTEAFF. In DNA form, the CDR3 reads TGTGCCAGCAGCGCGGGACAGGGGAACACTGAAGCTTTCTTT. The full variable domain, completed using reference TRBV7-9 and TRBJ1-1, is DTGVSQNPRHKITKRGQNVTFRCDPISEHNRLYWYRQTLGQGPEFLTYFQNEAQLEKSRLLSDRFSAERPKGSFSTLEIQRTEQGDSAMYLCASSAGQGNTEAFFGQGTRLTVV.

CDR3 in DNA: TGTGCCAGCAGTGAGGACAATGCTAACTATGGCTACACCTTC. This sequence encodes CASSEDNANYGYTF. The chain joins TRBV2 to TRBJ1-2, with D possibly being TRBD1 (5 bases). The germline V gene encodes CDR1 SNHLY and CDR2 FYNNEI. This CDR3 has 14 amino acids. V lost 3 bases and J lost 0, with 8 bases in between.

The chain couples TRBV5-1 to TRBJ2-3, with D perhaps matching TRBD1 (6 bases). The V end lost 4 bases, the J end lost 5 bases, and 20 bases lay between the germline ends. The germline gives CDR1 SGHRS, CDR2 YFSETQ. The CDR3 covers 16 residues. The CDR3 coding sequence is TGCGCCAGCAGCCCCAGTGGGGGTACAGGGTTAGATACGCAGTATTTT. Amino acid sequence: CASSPSGGTGLDTQYF.

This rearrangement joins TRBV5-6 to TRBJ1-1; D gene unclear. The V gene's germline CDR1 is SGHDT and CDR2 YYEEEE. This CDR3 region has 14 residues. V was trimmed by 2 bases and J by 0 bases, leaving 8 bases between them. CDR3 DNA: TGTGCCAGCAGCTTTGGGCCATTGAACACTGAAGCTTTCTTT. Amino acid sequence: CASSFGPLNTEAFF.

The CDR3 DNA follows: TGTGCCAGCAGATACTGGCAGGGGTATAGGAACACTGAAGCTTTCTTT. Translating it yields CASRYWQGYRNTEAFF. V gene TRBV5-5 combines with J gene TRBJ1-1; D might be TRBD1 (6 bases). This CDR3 region has 16 residues. V shed 5 bases and J shed 1 base, with 18 bases lying between them. Germline V gives CDR1 SGHKS, CDR2 YYEKEE (reference sequence).

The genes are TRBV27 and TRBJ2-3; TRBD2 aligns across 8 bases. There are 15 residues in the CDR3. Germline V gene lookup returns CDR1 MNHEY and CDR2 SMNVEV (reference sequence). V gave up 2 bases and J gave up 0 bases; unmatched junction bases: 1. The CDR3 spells CASSLRGRSTDTQYF. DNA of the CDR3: TGTGCCAGCAGTTTACGCGGGAGGAGCACAGATACGCAGTATTTT.

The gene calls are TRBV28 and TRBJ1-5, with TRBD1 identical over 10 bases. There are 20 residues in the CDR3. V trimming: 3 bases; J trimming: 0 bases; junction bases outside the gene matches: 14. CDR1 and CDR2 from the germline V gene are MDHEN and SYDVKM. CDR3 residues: CASSFPFGQGGSYSNQPQHF. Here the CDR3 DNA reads TGTGCCAGCAGTTTCCCCTTCGGACAGGGGGGGAGTTATAGCAATCAGCCCCAGCATTTT.